The 3 T cell receptor beta chains below were found in one sample sequenced in a study of vaccination and CD4 T cells after COVID-19. Their antigen targets remain unknown. Cultured CD4+ T cell DNA was sequenced using the Oncomine TCR Beta short-read assay. MiXCR was run by TCRdb on the PCR reads, yielding one entry per CDR3 protein. The data show approximately 13,000 distinct CDR3 sequences, almost 40% seen once. Stated treatment: roughly 11-day PBMC culture with coronavirus spike peptide pools or control peptides (ViraFEST assay). Sequenced sample: CD4+ T cells from blood, cultured in vitro. These receptors came from a human donor who had recovered from COVID-19.

This clonotype showed up just a few times. V is TRBV20-1 and J is TRBJ2-3; a weak D match, TRBD2 (5 bases). Germline-derived CDR1 and CDR2 are DFQATT and SNEGSKA (reference sequence). The CDR3 spans 20 residues. Trimming took off 5 bases at V and 1 base at J, with 31 bases between the two ends. The CDR3 DNA reads TGCAGTGCTCAGGATATAACCGGTTTACTTGGACTCCCCCGCACAGATACGCAGTATTTT. This sequence encodes CSAQDITGLLGLPRTDTQYF.

This chain links TRBV7-9 with TRBJ2-3; 10 nucleotides match TRBD1. V shed 4 bases and J 4 bases; nucleotides not matched to a gene: 8. Germline V lookup: CDR1 SEHNR, CDR2 FQNEAQ (reference sequence). The CDR3 contains 16 residues. The CDR3 bases are TGTGCCAGCAGCTCCGCGGACAGGGGGTTTCCAGATACGCAGTATTTT. Translated, it gives CASSSADRGFPDTQYF.

The chain couples TRBV6-5 to TRBJ2-3; 7 bases map to TRBD2. With V trimmed by 0 bases and J by 6 bases, 3 bases remained unmatched. The CDR3 has 14 amino acids. Germline CDR1 is MNHEY and CDR2 is SVGAGI. The CDR3 nucleotides are TGTGCCAGCAGTTACTCAGCGGGAATGGATACGCAGTATTTT. Amino acids: CASSYSAGMDTQYF.